This TCR beta chain originates from a study of shared clonotypes between healthy human individuals. After removal of 5 bases from V and 5 bases from J, the junction contained 7 bases not matched to a gene. The CDR3 has 16 residues. Germline V gives CDR1 SGHVS, CDR2 FNYEAQ. A word on this clone: Its matching antigen is unknown.

Sorted-subset replicate PCR reactions were performed with around 200 ng DNA, corresponding to tens of thousands of T cell genomes. The table came from immunoSEQ multiplex PCR; TCRdb's copy has only in-frame clones and leaves some out. The table includes about 2.2 million clones, about 93% detected once. Study outcomes and limitations: The rarefaction results pointed to incomplete sorted-subset sequencing despite large depth. The naive CD4 repertoires of several donors were compared, and roughly 5.1% of clonotypes were shared.

Terminally differentiated effector memory CD45RA+ cells were excluded by CCR7 positive selection of CD45RO-negative cells. Nashville, Tennessee was home to all donors, each a Caucasian adult. The specimen was naive CD8+ T cells from PBMCs. The sequence was obtained from a young man in good health. Some clones in this sample may be carry-over from other donors' samples. J is TRBJ2-2 and V is TRBV7-6, with 11 bases lining up with TRBD2. The CDR3 protein is CASSHGLAGYTGELFF. For the CDR3, the DNA is TGTGCCAGCAGCCACGGACTAGCGGGCTATACCGGGGAGCTGTTTTTT. The full variable domain, its missing parts supplied by reference TRBV7-6 and TRBJ2-2, is GAGVSQSPRYKVTKRGQDVALRCDPISGHVSLYWYRQALGQGPEFLTYFNYEAQQDKSGLPNDRFSAERPEGSISTLTIQRTEQRDSAMYRCASSHGLAGYTGELFFGEGSRLTVL.